These T cell receptor beta chains were read from a single sample in a study of cytomegalovirus exposure and HLA in healthy donors. Using immunoSEQ multiplex PCR, the repertoire was profiled, and TCRdb retains in-frame clones only, with some absent. Among some 84,000 clones listed, under 85% were seen once. The sequenced material came from PBMCs. These receptor sequences come from a boy aged 10-17 years in good health and CMV-seronegative. The CDR3 runs from the conserved cysteine through the conserved F or W. Fields, in order: clone size, J gene, D gene, V gene, CDR3 protein, CDR3 DNA. A D gene is named only where the DNA matches it firmly. Clone size is shown for a subset of rows, as once, few, many or a class of expanded clone.

-	TRBJ2-7	TRBD2	TRBV11-1	CASSDTGTSGEYEQYF	TGTGCCAGCAGCGATACCGGGACTAGCGGAGAGTACGAGCAGTACTTC
-	TRBJ2-5	-	TRBV10-3	CAISESGLRAGETQYF	TGTGCCATCAGTGAGTCCGGACTGAGGGCCGGGGAGACCCAGTACTTC
-	TRBJ1-2	-	TRBV6-5	CASSTSTGYGYTF	-
-	TRBJ2-3	TRBD2	TRBV7-9	CASTEGLAGGPRGTDTQYF	TGTGCCAGCACCGAGGGACTAGCGGGAGGCCCCAGGGGCACAGATACGCAGTATTTT
-	TRBJ2-1	TRBD2	TRBV7-9	CASSLLAGSYNEQFF	TGTGCCAGCAGCTTGCTAGCGGGGTCCTACAATGAGCAGTTCTTC
few	TRBJ1-5	-	TRBV6-6	CASSYSIRGGNQPQHF	TGTGCCAGCAGTTACTCGATCCGCGGAGGCAATCAGCCCCAGCATTTT
once	TRBJ1-4	-	TRBV7-6	CASSMGLGPANEKLFF	TGCGCCAGCTCCATGGGGCTGGGGCCCGCCAATGAAAAACTGTTTTTT
once	TRBJ2-2	TRBD1	TRBV18	CASSPLTGSTGELFF	TGTGCCAGCTCACCCCTGACAGGGAGCACCGGGGAGCTGTTTTTT
once	TRBJ1-1	-	TRBV29-1	CSVHNVNTEAFF	TGCAGCGTTCACAACGTGAACACTGAAGCTTTCTTT
-	TRBJ1-2	-	TRBV4-1	CASSQDGTLTNYGYTF	TGCGCCAGCAGCCAAGATGGGACACTCACTAACTATGGCTACACCTTC
medium-sized	TRBJ1-1	-	TRBV7-9	CASREPQGKNTEAFF	TGTGCCAGCAGAGAACCCCAGGGAAAAAACACTGAAGCTTTCTTT
-	TRBJ2-7	-	TRBV7-8	CASSERGYEQYF	TGTGCCAGCAGCGAAAGAGGGTACGAGCAGTACTTC
-	TRBJ2-1	TRBD2	TRBV7-2	CASSLRPSGRSDEQFF	TGTGCCAGCAGCTTACGGCCTAGCGGGAGAAGCGATGAGCAGTTCTTC
-	TRBJ2-1	-	TRBV5-1	CASSLVWEENEQFF	TGCGCCAGCAGCTTGGTCTGGGAGGAGAATGAGCAGTTCTTC
-	TRBJ1-1	-	TRBV7-2	CASSFGGAAEAFF	TGTGCCAGCAGCTTCGGGGGGGCTGCTGAAGCTTTCTTT
-	TRBJ2-7	TRBD1	TRBV29-1	CSVGGQGASYEQYF	TGCAGCGTTGGGGGACAGGGGGCGAGCTACGAGCAGTACTTC
-	TRBJ2-1	-	TRBV30	CAWSIGVGEQFF	TGTGCCTGGAGTATCGGGGTAGGTGAGCAGTTCTTC
-	TRBJ2-3	TRBD1	TRBV4-3	CASSQAAGGSDTQYF	TGCGCCAGCAGCCAAGCTGCAGGGGGCTCAGATACGCAGTATTTT
-	TRBJ2-7	TRBD2	TRBV7-8	CASSLASAGGSYEQYF	TGTGCCAGCAGCTTAGCGTCAGCGGGGGGGTCCTACGAGCAGTACTTC
-	TRBJ2-5	-	TRBV7-3	CASSLTGGRKTQYF	TGTGCCAGCAGCTTAACGGGCGGGCGAAAGACCCAGTACTTC
-	TRBJ2-1	-	TRBV7-9	CASSLGGFGRVEQFF	TGTGCCAGCAGCTTAGGAGGTTTTGGGCGGGTAGAGCAGTTCTTC
-	TRBJ2-7	-	TRBV5-1	CASRGATYEQYF	TGCGCCAGCAGAGGGGCAACCTACGAGCAGTACTTC
-	TRBJ2-2	TRBD2	TRBV9	CASSVPAGGTGELFF	TGTGCCAGCAGCGTACCAGCGGGGGGAACCGGGGAGCTGTTTTTT
-	TRBJ2-6	-	TRBV11-2	CASRSLASGANVLTF	TGTGCCAGCCGCTCCCTAGCCTCTGGGGCCAACGTCCTGACTTTC
-	TRBJ2-7	TRBD1	TRBV7-2	CASSPGGYEQYF	TGTGCCAGCAGCCCAGGGGGCTACGAGCAGTACTTC
-	TRBJ1-2	-	TRBV28	CASSLSRQNTYGYTF	TGTGCCAGCAGTTTATCGAGACAGAACACCTATGGCTACACCTTC
-	TRBJ1-4	-	TRBV4-1	CASRRGGTNEKLFF	TGCGCCAGCAGACGCGGTGGAACTAATGAAAAACTGTTTTTT
-	TRBJ1-1	-	TRBV6-5	CASSYAGMNTEAFF	TGTGCCAGCAGTTACGCAGGCATGAACACTGAAGCTTTCTTT
-	TRBJ2-5	-	TRBV7-2	CASSSIRTEETQYF	TGTGCCAGCAGCTCTATTAGGACAGAAGAGACCCAGTACTTC
-	TRBJ2-1	TRBD2	TRBV28	CAITEPTSGDYNEQFF	TGTGCCATCACGGAACCCACTAGCGGGGACTACAATGAGCAGTTCTTC
-	TRBJ2-5	TRBD1	TRBV7-9	CASSPPGQGGTQYF	TGTGCCAGCAGCCCCCCCGGACAGGGAGGGACCCAGTACTTC
few	TRBJ1-2	-	TRBV4-3	CASSQDRRGADYGYTF	TGCGCCAGCAGCCAAGATAGAAGGGGCGCTGACTATGGCTACACCTTC
-	TRBJ2-7	TRBD2	TRBV7-3	CASSLGAGGYEQYF	TGTGCCAGCAGCCTAGGAGCGGGGGGCTACGAGCAGTACTTC
-	TRBJ1-1	-	TRBV14	CASSQQVGREAFF	TGTGCCAGCAGCCAACAGGTTGGCCGTGAAGCTTTCTTT
-	TRBJ2-2	TRBD2	TRBV6-6	CASNSGTSVTEELFF	TGTGCCAGCAACTCCGGGACTAGTGTAACCGAGGAGCTGTTTTTT
-	TRBJ2-3	-	TRBV29-1	CSVAVSTDTQYF	TGCAGCGTTGCCGTCTCCACAGATACGCAGTATTTT
-	TRBJ1-1	-	TRBV6-5	CASSYTQGNTEAFF	TGTGCCAGCAGTTACACACAGGGGAACACTGAAGCTTTCTTT
-	TRBJ1-5	TRBD1	TRBV6-6	CASSWSGGGNQPQHF	TGTGCCAGCAGTTGGTCAGGGGGCGGCAATCAGCCCCAGCATTTT
-	TRBJ1-1	TRBD1	TRBV28	CASSLFRTGAKTEAFF	TGTGCCAGCAGTTTATTCCGGACAGGGGCGAAGACTGAAGCTTTCTTT
-	TRBJ1-2	-	TRBV1	CTSSQDLIGGAYGYTF	TGCACCAGCAGCCAAGATCTGATAGGGGGCGCATATGGCTACACCTTC
-	TRBJ1-2	-	TRBV7-2	CASSLAPHQTGLTLYGYTF	TGTGCCAGCAGCTTAGCCCCACATCAGACAGGCCTTACGCTCTATGGCTACACCTTC
-	TRBJ1-1	TRBD1	TRBV29-1	CSGGDRPTTEAFF	TGCAGCGGAGGGGACAGACCTACCACTGAAGCTTTCTTT
-	TRBJ1-1	-	TRBV10-1	CASTSRTANTEAFF	TGCGCCAGCACCTCTCGAACAGCGAACACTGAAGCTTTCTTT
few	TRBJ1-2	TRBD1	TRBV4-3	CASSQDRVYGYTF	TGCGCCAGCAGCCAGGACAGGGTTTATGGCTACACCTTC
-	TRBJ1-2	TRBD1	TRBV6-5	CASSLTGGPYGYTF	TGTGCCAGCAGTCTTACAGGGGGCCCCTATGGCTACACCTTC
-	TRBJ2-7	-	TRBV5-4	CASSLEQGPYEQYF	TGTGCCAGCAGCTTGGAGCAGGGTCCCTACGAGCAGTACTTC
-	TRBJ1-5	TRBD1	TRBV4-3	CASSQWAEGAQPQHF	TGCGCCAGCAGCCAATGGGCTGAGGGGGCTCAGCCCCAGCATTTT
-	TRBJ1-5	-	TRBV27	CASSRYYSNQPQHF	TGTGCCAGCAGTCGTTACTATAGCAATCAGCCCCAGCATTTT
-	TRBJ2-5	TRBD2	TRBV7-6	CASSSRSSGRAAETQYF	TGTGCCAGCAGCTCCCGAAGTAGCGGGAGGGCGGCAGAGACCCAGTACTTC
-	TRBJ2-7	TRBD2	TRBV29-1	CSVSEVAGGEQYF	TGCAGCGTCTCAGAGGTAGCGGGAGGCGAGCAGTACTTC
few	TRBJ2-3	TRBD2	TRBV7-2	CASSRSSGSQGTDTQYF	TGTGCCAGCAGCCGTTCTAGCGGGAGTCAAGGCACAGATACGCAGTATTTT
-	TRBJ2-2	-	TRBV4-1	CASSRETLAVKNTGELFF	TGCGCCAGCAGTCGCGAAACATTAGCGGTGAAGAACACCGGGGAGCTGTTTTTT
-	TRBJ2-1	TRBD2	TRBV2	CASGRDYNYNEQFF	TGTGCCAGCGGGAGGGACTACAACTACAATGAGCAGTTCTTC
-	TRBJ1-4	TRBD1	TRBV4-1	CASSQAQGANEKLFF	TGCGCCAGCAGCCAAGCCCAGGGGGCCAATGAAAAACTGTTTTTT